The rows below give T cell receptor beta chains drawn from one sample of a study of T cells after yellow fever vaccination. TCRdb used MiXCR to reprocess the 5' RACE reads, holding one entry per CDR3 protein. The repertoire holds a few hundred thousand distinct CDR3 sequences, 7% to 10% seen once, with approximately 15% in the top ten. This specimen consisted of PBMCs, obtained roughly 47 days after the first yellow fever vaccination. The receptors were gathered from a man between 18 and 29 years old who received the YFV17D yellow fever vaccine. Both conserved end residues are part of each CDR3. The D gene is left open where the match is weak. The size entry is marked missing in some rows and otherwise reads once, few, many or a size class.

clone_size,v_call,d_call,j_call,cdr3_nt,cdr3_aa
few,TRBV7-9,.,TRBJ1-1,TGTGCCAGCACCGGACAGTACACTGAAGCTTTCTTT,CASTGQYTEAFF
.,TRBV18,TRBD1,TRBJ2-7,TGTGCCAGCTCACCCAGGCCAACAGGGGAGTCCGCCACCTACGAGCAGTACTTC,CASSPRPTGESATYEQYF
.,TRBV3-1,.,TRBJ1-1,TGTGCCAGCAGCCAAGATCTCGGGACGAACACTGAAGCTTTCTTT,CASSQDLGTNTEAFF
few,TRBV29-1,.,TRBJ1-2,TGCAGCGTCGCTCTGACTTCTGGCTACACCTTC,CSVALTSGYTF
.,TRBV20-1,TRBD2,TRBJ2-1,TGCAGTGCTAGTCGGTCGGGGGGGCCCCCCTACAATGAGCAGTTCTTC,CSASRSGGPPYNEQFF
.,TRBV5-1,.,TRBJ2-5,TGCGCCAGCAGGTCCCTCGAGGGGGAGACCCAGTACTTC,CASRSLEGETQYF
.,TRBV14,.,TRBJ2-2,TGTGCCAGCAGCGCGGCCCACGGGACGACGAACACCGGGGAGCTGTTTTTT,CASSAAHGTTNTGELFF
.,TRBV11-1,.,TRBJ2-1,TGTGCCAGCAGCGTCCTCGGGGGTCGGTGGGCGAGCTCCTACAATGAGCAGTTCTTC,CASSVLGGRWASSYNEQFF
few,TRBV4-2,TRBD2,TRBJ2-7,TGTGCCAGCAGCCCGTCGAGCTTAGTAGTTATATCGAGCGGGGGGAGAAACGAGCAGTACTTC,CASSPSSLVVISSGGRNEQYF
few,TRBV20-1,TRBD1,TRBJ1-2,TGCAGTGCTAGAGATCGCCGACAGGGGGAATACGGCTACACCTTC,CSARDRRQGEYGYTF
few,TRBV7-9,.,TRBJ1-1,TGTGCCAGCAGCTTCTGGACCACTGAAGCTTTCTTT,CASSFWTTEAFF
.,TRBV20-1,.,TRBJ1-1,TGCAGTGCTAGAGGGTCCGGACCATTGAACACTGAAGCTTTCTTT,CSARGSGPLNTEAFF
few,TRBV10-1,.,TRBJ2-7,TGCGCCAGCAGTGTAGCCGAGCAGTACTTC,CASSVAEQYF
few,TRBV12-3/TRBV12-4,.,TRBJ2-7,TGTGCCAGCAGTTCCGACGGGTTCTTCGAGCAGTACTTC,CASSSDGFFEQYF
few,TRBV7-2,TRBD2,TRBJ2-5,TGTGCCAGCAGCTTCGGGACTAGCGGGACCCAGTACTTC,CASSFGTSGTQYF
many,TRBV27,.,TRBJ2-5,TGTGCCAGCAGTTCCCCGGCGAGCCTAGAGACCCAGTACTTC,CASSSPASLETQYF
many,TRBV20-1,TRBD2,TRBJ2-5,TGCAGTGCTAGAGGGCCAGCGGGGGCGGGAGAGACCCAGTACTTC,CSARGPAGAGETQYF
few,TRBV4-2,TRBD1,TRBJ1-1,TGTGCCAGCAGCCCAACCACCCGGGACAGGGGCGGCATTCACACTGAAGCTTTCTTT,CASSPTTRDRGGIHTEAFF
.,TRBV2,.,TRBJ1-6,TGTGCCAGCAGCGGACTTACCTCCTATAATTCACCCCTCCACTTT,CASSGLTSYNSPLHF
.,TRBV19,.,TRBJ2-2,TGTGCCACCGCCCGGGGGGCAGGGGACACCGGGGAGCTGTTTTTT,CATARGAGDTGELFF
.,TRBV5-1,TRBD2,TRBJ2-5,TGCGCCAGCAGCTTGGATCCAGGGAGGGCGGAAGAGACCCAGTACTTC,CASSLDPGRAEETQYF
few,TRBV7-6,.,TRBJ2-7,TGTGCCAGCAGCTTAGTCCAGGGTTACACCGGGGAGCAGTACTTC,CASSLVQGYTGEQYF